This T cell receptor beta chain derives from a study of cytomegalovirus exposure and HLA in healthy donors. Across the whole study: About 200 million T cells yielded under 130 million unique TCR beta sequences in earlier analysis.

Primers: 60 Vbeta forward and 13 Jbeta reverse. TCRdb's copy holds only in-frame clones and misses some; the assay was immunoSEQ multiplex PCR. The profile shows under 300,000 clones, approximately 91% of them singletons. Study-wide findings and caveats: Researchers reported from a later analysis that most CMV-associated TCR beta chains appeared HLA-restricted. Across donors, sequencing depth was assumed by presence/absence analyses to be roughly uniform. Productive rates of about 87% or about 30% were seen for most TCR beta V segments in an earlier analysis.

The CDR3 is made up of 15 amino acids. The germline V gene has CDR1 MNHNS and CDR2 SASEGT. Trimming removed 2 bases at V and 3 bases at J, with 14 bases between. Concerning this clone itself: The antigen remains unidentified.

Material: PBMCs. J is TRBJ2-7 and V is TRBV6-1; D not resolved. The source is a girl aged 2-15 years in good health and CMV-seronegative. The CDR3 spells CASSETAAILYEQYF. CDR3 coding DNA: TGTGCCAGCAGTGAAACAGCCGCAATTCTCTACGAGCAGTACTTC.